These 28 T cell receptor beta chains came from one sample sequenced in a study of T cells in tumors after PD-1 blockade. Only in-frame clones appear in the TCRdb table, and some are missing; sequencing was by immunoSEQ multiplex PCR. The profile shows 4,500 to 7,000 clones, around 84% of them singletons. Sequencing was performed on PBMCs, taken after anti-PD-1 therapy. The receptors derive from a human donor with advanced basal cell or squamous cell carcinoma (not recorded which).

V gene TRBV6-1 combines with J gene TRBJ2-1; D unclear. Germline assignment: CDR1 MNHNS and CDR2 SASEGT. V lost 6 bases, J lost 12 bases, and 12 bases lay in between. The CDR3 totals 11 residues. The CDR3 loop reads CASSGQLVQFF. CDR3 nucleotide sequence: TGTGCCAGCAGCGGCCAATTGGTGCAGTTCTTC.

The genes are TRBV5-1 and TRBJ1-4, with 7 positions matching TRBD1. Looked up from germline, CDR1 is SGHRS and CDR2 is YFSETQ. This CDR3 is built from 15 residues. V lost 3 bases to trimming and J lost 2 bases; unmatched junction nucleotides: 4. The CDR3, as DNA: TGCGCCAGCAGCTCCCAGACAGGGACTAATGAAAAACTGTTTTTT. Protein product: CASSSQTGTNEKLFF.

This clone has more than one count but fewer than ten. This chain connects TRBV6-5 to TRBJ1-1, with D hard to call. Trimming took 2 bases from V and 6 from J, leaving 10 bases between them. The CDR3 extends over 13 amino acids. CDR1 is MNHEY, CDR2 SVGAGI, per germline. The CDR3 here is CASSYVGRPEAFF. The CDR3 DNA follows: TGTGCCAGCAGTTACGTTGGGCGGCCTGAAGCTTTCTTT.

The chain joins TRBV7-6 to TRBJ2-6; tentatively, D is TRBD2 (6 bases). CDR3 size: 19 residues. Trimming pared 5 bases from V and 0 bases from J, leaving 20 bases between. Germline-derived CDR1 and CDR2 are SGHVS and FNYEAQ. CDR3 in DNA: TGTGCCAGCAGCGAAGGCTCGGGACTTCTCATCTCTGGGGCCAACGTCCTGACTTTC. Translated: CASSEGSGLLISGANVLTF.

This clone has only a few counts. An end of the junction does not agree with germline; a read error may underlie this. This chain joins TRBV27 and TRBJ1-5; TRBD1 might be the D (5 bases). The CDR3 loop spans 13 amino acids. Germline assignment: CDR1 MNHEY and CDR2 SMNVEV (reference sequence). DNA of the CDR3: TGTGCCAGCAGTTTATCGTGGGGGACCCAGCCCCAATTT. It codes for CASSLSWGTQPQF.

The chain recombines TRBV4-1 with TRBJ1-6; 10 bases align to TRBD1. Losses at the gene ends were 4 bases for V and 5 bases for J; bases not matched to a gene: 2. The CDR3 runs to 15 residues. Germline CDR1 is MGHRA and CDR2 is YSYEKL. Written as DNA, the CDR3 is TGCGCCAGCAGCCCGGGGACAGGGGATAATTCACCCCTCCACTTT. Translated: CASSPGTGDNSPLHF.

The chain joins TRBV18 to TRBJ1-2; D gene ambiguous. Germline V CDR1 and CDR2: KGHSH, LQKENI. V was shortened by 3 bases and J by 7 bases, with 9 bases between the two germline ends. CDR3 size: 12 residues. DNA of the CDR3: TGTGCCAGCTCACCGGCGGAGGGTGGCTACACCTTC. This translates into CASSPAEGGYTF.

The V call is TRBV2, the J call TRBJ2-1; possibly TRBD2 for D (6 bases). Germline assignment: CDR1 SNHLY and CDR2 FYNNEI. V was cut by 6 bases and J by 4 bases, with 13 bases left in between. This CDR3 spans 14 amino acids. CDR3 loop: CASRPSDSYNEQFF. DNA for the CDR3: TGTGCCAGCAGACCTAGCGACTCTTACAATGAGCAGTTCTTC.

This rearrangement joins TRBV6-4 to TRBJ2-2; D gene ambiguous. The V gene's germline CDR1 is MRHNA and CDR2 SNTAGT. The CDR3 contains 15 residues. The V end lost 9 bases, the J end lost 0 bases, and 14 bases lay between the germline ends. The CDR3 spells CARDIPYANTGELFF. DNA of the CDR3: TGTGCCAGAGACATACCATACGCGAACACCGGGGAGCTGTTTTTT.

The J gene is TRBJ1-2, the V gene TRBV2; weak D call: TRBD1 (6 bases). The germline V gene has CDR1 SNHLY and CDR2 FYNNEI. The CDR3 totals 12 residues. CDR3 coding DNA: TGTGCTACGGGGGCCGTTAACTATGGCTACACCTTC. Its translation: CATGAVNYGYTF. The full variable domain, completed using reference TRBV2 and TRBJ1-2, is EPEVTQTPSHQVTQMGQEVILRCVPISNHLYFYWYRQILGQKVEFLVSFYNNEISEKSEIFDDQFSVERPDGSNFTLKIRSTKLEDSAMYFCATGAVNYGYTFGSGTRLTVV.

The rearrangement joins TRBV24-1 to TRBJ2-1, with D unclear. V gave up 1 base and J gave up 8 bases, with 8 bases separating them. Germline lookup yields CDR1 KGHDR and CDR2 SFDVKD. This CDR3 spans 13 amino acids. The CDR3 protein is CATSDFAGYEQFF. CDR3 nucleotide sequence: TGTGCCACCAGTGATTTTGCAGGCTATGAGCAGTTCTTC.

This clone has a single count. V usage is TRBV7-2 and J usage is TRBJ1-6; D might be TRBD1 (6 bases). This CDR3 has 15 amino acids. Trimming removed 3 bases at V and 7 bases at J, with 13 bases between. Germline CDR1 SGHTA, CDR2 FQGNSA. CDR3 sequence reads: CASSFPKGGNSPLHF. For the CDR3, the DNA is TGTGCCAGCAGCTTCCCCAAGGGGGGAAATTCACCCCTCCACTTT.

This clone appeared a single time. The V and J genes are TRBV27 and TRBJ1-6; D is unclear. Germline V gives CDR1 MNHEY, CDR2 SMNVEV (reference sequence). The CDR3 is 14 amino acids. The V end lost 4 bases, the J end lost 5 bases, and 9 bases lay between the germline ends. The CDR3: CASSSRPDNSPLHF. CDR3 DNA sequence: TGTGCCAGCAGTTCCAGGCCGGATAATTCACCCCTCCACTTT.

The J gene is TRBJ2-5, the V gene TRBV10-1; the D gene is possibly TRBD1 (6 bases). The germline V gene has CDR1 WNHNN and CDR2 SYGVQD (reference sequence). Trimming took off 1 base at V and 1 base at J, with 10 bases between the two ends. CDR3 length equals 15 residues. CDR3 sequence reads: CASSEFGQSQETQYF. In DNA form, the CDR3 reads TGCGCCAGCAGTGAGTTTGGACAGAGCCAAGAGACCCAGTACTTC.

The chain combines TRBV20-1 with TRBJ1-1, with D unclear. Germline loops: CDR1 DFQATT, CDR2 SNEGSKA (reference sequence). V dropped 2 bases and J dropped 7 bases, with 8 bases sitting between them. There are 11 residues in the CDR3. CDR3 sequence (DNA): TGCAGTGCTAGATTCACCGGTGAAGCTTTCTTT. Residues: CSARFTGEAFF.

About this clone: Other DNA sequences from this sample encode an identical CDR3 as well. The chain uses TRBV19 and TRBJ2-5; 9 bases are shared with TRBD2. The length of the CDR3 is 14 residues. Germline CDR1 LNHDA, CDR2 SQIVND (reference sequence). V shed 5 bases, J shed 11 bases, and the junction held 12 bases outside the gene matches. CDR3 nucleotides: TGTGCCAGTAGTCCCCTCGCGGGGGGGGTGGGTCAGTACTTC. As protein: CASSPLAGGVGQYF.

The chain is built from TRBV13 and TRBJ2-2; D perhaps matches TRBD2 (5 bases). The CDR3 sequence is 17 residues long. Per germline, CDR1 PRHDT and CDR2 FYEKMQ (reference sequence). Between the trimmed V and J ends, which lost 0 bases and 4 bases, there was a span of 15 bases. In nucleotides, the CDR3 is TGTGCCAGCAGCTTAGGAGCTGGAATAGGGAGCACCGGGGAGCTGTTTTTT. Translating gives CASSLGAGIGSTGELFF.

J is TRBJ2-1 and V is TRBV4-3, with 10 bases identical to TRBD2. Germline CDR1 and CDR2: LGHNA and YSLEER. With 0 bases clipped from V and 5 bases from J, the junction kept 7 bases outside the gene matches. There are 17 residues in the CDR3. The CDR3 sequence: CASSQEGLASPDNEQFF. The CDR3 DNA is TGCGCCAGCAGCCAAGAGGGACTAGCGTCCCCCGACAATGAGCAGTTCTTC.

This chain uses TRBV9 with TRBJ1-2; TRBD1 might be the D (5 bases). Germline assignment: CDR1 SGDLS and CDR2 YYNGEE. This CDR3 has 14 amino acids. V dropped 5 bases and J dropped 4 bases, with 15 bases sitting between them. CDR3 sequence reads: CASSPSGTSYGYTF. For the CDR3, the DNA is TGTGCCAGCAGTCCCAGCGGGACCTCCTATGGCTACACCTTC.

Only a few counts were recorded for this clone. The rearrangement joins TRBV5-1 to TRBJ2-7, with D unresolved. CDR1 is SGHRS and CDR2 is YFSETQ in the germline V gene. The CDR3 loop spans 12 amino acids. Trimming removed 4 bases from V and 4 bases from J, with 9 bases in between. CDR3 coding DNA: TGCGCCAGCAGCCTGGGGTTATACGAGCAGTACTTC. This encodes CASSLGLYEQYF.

The chain combines TRBV6-6 with TRBJ2-2, with D possibly TRBD1 on 6 matching bases. V gave up 7 bases and J gave up 4 bases, with 10 bases separating them. The CDR3 totals 13 residues. Germline CDR1 MNHNY, CDR2 SVGAGI (reference sequence). CDR3 DNA sequence: TGTGCCAGCAATGCCAGGGGCACCGGGGAGCTGTTTTTT. Its translation: CASNARGTGELFF.

This chain links TRBV10-1 with TRBJ2-3, with no clear D. CDR1 WNHNN and CDR2 SYGVQD come from the germline V gene (reference sequence). V was pared by 10 bases and J by 4 bases, with 9 bases between. The length of the CDR3 is 11 residues. Here the CDR3 reads CATLNADTQYF. The CDR3 DNA reads as TGCGCCACGCTAAACGCAGATACGCAGTATTTT.

The V gene is TRBV2, the J gene TRBJ2-5; tentative D call: TRBD2 (7 bases). The CDR3 sequence is 13 residues long. Germline CDR1 and CDR2: SNHLY and FYNNEI. V was clipped by 8 bases and J by 11 bases, with 21 bases between them. The CDR3 reads CASGRLEGGEQYF. In DNA, the CDR3 is TGTGCCAGCGGGCGACTAGAAGGGGGGGAGCAGTACTTC.

This sequence joins TRBV3-1 (or the pseudogene TRBV3-2) and TRBJ2-1; 9 bases line up with TRBD1. The CDR3 totals 19 residues. Trimming took 2 bases from V and 9 from J; bases not matched to a gene: 20. The V gene's germline CDR1 is LGHDT and CDR2 YNNKEL (reference sequence). The CDR3 is CASSQSFGGQGSRLVEQFF. In nucleotides, the CDR3 is TGTGCCAGCAGCCAATCATTCGGGGGACAGGGCAGCCGGTTGGTTGAGCAGTTCTTC.

The chain combines TRBV6-1 with TRBJ1-6; 9 nucleotides agree with TRBD1. The CDR3 spans 16 residues. The trim removed 4 bases at V and 2 bases at J, leaving 3 bases unmatched. The germline CDR1 and CDR2 sequences are MNHNS and SASEGT. CDR3 sequence reads: CASSARDRAYNSPLHF. The CDR3 DNA follows: TGTGCCAGCAGTGCCCGGGACAGGGCCTATAATTCACCCCTCCACTTT.

In DNA form, the CDR3 reads TGCGCCAGCAGCTCTTACAGACAGGGGGCGCCCCAGGAGACCCAGTACTTC. Its translation: CASSSYRQGAPQETQYF. V gene TRBV5-1 combines with J gene TRBJ2-5, with 10 bases identical to TRBD1. The V gene end was trimmed by 3 bases and the J gene end by 5 bases; junction bases not matched to a gene: 13. Germline CDR1 and CDR2: SGHRS and YFSETQ. This CDR3 has 17 residues.

The V gene is TRBV7-9, the J gene TRBJ2-3; D unresolved. Germline V gene data show CDR1 as SEHNR and CDR2 as FQNEAQ (reference sequence). The CDR3 sequence is 15 residues long. V was trimmed by 1 base and J by 2 bases, leaving 10 bases between them. CDR3 loop: CASSLDGRPTDTQYF. The DNA for the CDR3 is TGTGCCAGCAGCTTAGACGGGCGTCCCACAGATACGCAGTATTTT.

A single count supports this clone. The chain joins TRBV29-1 to TRBJ2-7, with 8 bases identical to TRBD2. With V trimmed by 6 bases and J by 2 bases, 9 bases remained unmatched. This CDR3 contains 14 residues. Germline CDR1 is SQVTM and CDR2 is ANQGSEA. DNA for the CDR3: TGCAGCGTGGGGACTGGCGGGGGGCCCTACGAGCAGTACTTC. Its translation is CSVGTGGGPYEQYF.